Below are 10 T cell receptor beta chains sequenced from a single sample in a study of T cell repertoires in cytomegalovirus infection. MiXCR, applied by TCRdb to the reads, yields one record per CDR3 protein. The repertoire holds some 700,000 distinct CDR3 sequences, 35% seen once, with about 2.8% in the top ten. The sequenced sample consisted of PBMCs. These receptors originate from a human donor in good health (CMV status not recorded). Some clones in this sample may be carry-over from other donors' samples.

This clonotype was observed a handful of times. The rearrangement joins TRBV5-1 to TRBJ1-5, with TRBD1 matching 8 bases. The CDR3 totals 16 residues. Germline CDR1 is SGHRS and CDR2 is YFSETQ. V was clipped by 4 bases and J by 2 bases; unmatched bases: 8. CDR3 sequence reads: CASSPGDRTRNQPQHF. CDR3 DNA sequence: TGCGCCAGCAGCCCCGGGGACAGGACGCGCAATCAGCCCCAGCATTTT.

This clonotype was seen just once. The gene calls are TRBV28 and TRBJ2-7; possible D gene TRBD2, 5 bases. The CDR3 totals 12 residues. CDR1 and CDR2 (germline): MDHEN, SYDVKM. V shed 8 bases and J shed 6 bases, with 14 bases lying between them. The DNA of the CDR3 is TGTGCCAGCGAGGTACGGGCGGGCGAGCAGTACTTC. It codes for CASEVRAGEQYF.

The table lists this clonotype with many counts. This rearrangement joins TRBV7-3 to TRBJ2-1, with D possibly matching TRBD2 (6 bases). Trimming cost V 1 base and J 6 bases, with 13 bases left between them. This CDR3 comprises 15 residues. Looked up from germline, CDR1 is SGHTA and CDR2 is FQGTGA. In DNA, the CDR3 is TGTGCCAGCAGCTTAAGGGACTCAACCCCCAATGAGCAGTTCTTC. This encodes CASSLRDSTPNEQFF. The whole variable domain, remainder taken from reference TRBV7-3 and TRBJ2-1, is GAGVSQTPSNKVTEKGKYVELRCDPISGHTALYWYRQSLGQGPEFLIYFQGTGAADDSGLPNDRFFAVRPEGSVSTLKIQRTERGDSAVYLCASSLRDSTPNEQFFGPGTRLTVL.

V is TRBV5-6 and J is TRBJ1-4, with 7 bases lining up with TRBD1. V trimming: 1 base; J trimming: 5 bases; junction bases outside the gene matches: 8. The CDR3 has 16 amino acids. Germline loops: CDR1 SGHDT, CDR2 YYEEEE. CDR3 DNA: TGTGCCAGCAGCTTGTTCCACAGGGGCGCCAATGAAAAACTGTTTTTT. Its translation: CASSLFHRGANEKLFF.

Details on this clonotype: This may stem from a read error, because a much larger clone lies one nucleotide away. The chain joins TRBV7-2 to TRBJ2-3; D possibly matches TRBD1 or TRBD2 (6 bases each). This CDR3 region has 15 residues. CDR1 is SGHTA and CDR2 is FQGNSA in the germline V gene. CDR3 sequence: CASSLDGRGSGTRYF. The CDR3 region has the DNA TGTGCCAGCAGCTTAGACGGCAGGGGTAGCGGTACGCGGTATTTT.

This clonotype was recorded a few times. The rearrangement uses TRBV12-3 or TRBV12-4 and TRBJ1-3; D may be TRBD1 (5 bases). Trimming stripped 3 bases from V and 1 base from J, with 13 bases between. CDR3 length: 16 amino acids. The CDR3 nucleotides are TGTGCCAGCAGTTTGGGAAGGGACCTTTCTGGAAACACCATATATTTT. Residues: CASSLGRDLSGNTIYF.

The rearrangement uses TRBV10-3 and TRBJ1-6; 9 nucleotides line up with TRBD1. Germline V gene sequence: CDR1 ENHRY, CDR2 SYGVKD. The CDR3 runs to 15 residues. V gave up 4 bases and J gave up 8 bases; unmatched junction bases: 6. The CDR3 nucleotides read TGTGCCATCAGTGTCACAGGGGGCGGTTATTCACCCCTCCACTTT. Translation: CAISVTGGGYSPLHF.

About this clonotype itself: Sequence at one end of the junction differs from germline and may be a read error. V usage is TRBV25-1 and J usage is TRBJ1-1; D perhaps matches TRBD1 (5 bases). The CDR3 sequence is 13 residues long. CDR1 is MGHDK and CDR2 is SYGVNS in the germline V gene. CDR3 residues: CASRWGRNTESFF. Here the CDR3 DNA reads TGTGCCAGCAGGTGGGGCAGGAACACTGAATCTTTCTTT.

This clonotype turned up a few times. This rearrangement joins TRBV7-2 to TRBJ1-6; D not resolved. Trimming removed 5 bases at V and 1 base at J, with 15 bases between. Germline V gene sequence: CDR1 SGHTA, CDR2 FQGNSA. CDR3 length: 17 residues. The DNA for the CDR3 is TGTGCCAGCAGCCTAAACAGCGTCAGGTCCTATAATTCACCCCTCCACTTT. It translates to CASSLNSVRSYNSPLHF.

This clonotype has more than one count but fewer than ten. The V and J genes are TRBV9 and TRBJ2-3, with 8 bases lining up with TRBD2. The CDR3 sequence is 15 residues long. Trimming at V came to 3 bases and at J to 7 bases, leaving 10 bases not matched to a gene. The germline V gene encodes CDR1 SGDLS and CDR2 YYNGEE. The CDR3 DNA sequence: TGTGCCAGCAGCGCGAGCGGGGGCCTTGTAAATACGCAGTATTTT. This gives the protein CASSASGGLVNTQYF.